Listed below are T cell receptor beta chains from one sample, sequenced in a study of shared clonotypes between healthy human individuals. Produced via immunoSEQ multiplex PCR; TCRdb's table is partial and in-frame only. This table holds millions of clones, 93% found once. Sequencing used naive CD8+ T cells from PBMCs. Source of these receptors: a young man in good health. Some clones in this sample may be carry-over from other donors' samples. CDR3s include the opening cysteine and the closing phenylalanine or tryptophan. D genes are given only for firm matches. Not every row has a clone size; where given, it reads once, few, many or a size class.

CDR3 length	clone size	D gene	J gene	V gene	CDR3 protein	CDR3 DNA
17	.	.	TRBJ2-5	TRBV7-9	CASSSGPAGTPQETQYF	TGTGCCAGCAGTTCAGGCCCCGCCGGGACCCCACAAGAGACCCAGTACTTC
12	.	.	TRBJ2-7	TRBV2	CASSALDYEQYF	TGTGCCAGCAGTGCCCTGGATTACGAGCAGTACTTC
16	.	.	TRBJ1-2	TRBV10-3	CAISDSMGRMVYGYTF	TGTGCCATCAGTGACTCCATGGGGCGGATGGTCTATGGCTACACCTTC
15	.	.	TRBJ2-7	TRBV27	CASSSPGGQVYEQYF	TGTGCCAGCAGTAGCCCGGGGGGACAGGTGTACGAGCAGTACTTC
14	.	TRBD1	TRBJ1-3	TRBV9	CASSDRESGNTIYF	TGTGCCAGTTCCGACAGGGAGTCTGGAAACACCATATATTTT
18	.	.	TRBJ2-6	TRBV4-1	CASSQAGPSFSGANVLTF	TGCGCCAGCAGCCAAGCGGGACCGTCCTTCTCTGGGGCCAACGTCCTGACTTTC
12	.	.	TRBJ1-5	TRBV16	CASSQLSQPQHF	TGTGCCAGCAGCCAACTTAGTCAGCCCCAGCATTTT
16	.	TRBD2	TRBJ2-1	TRBV7-9	CASSLGLAGSYNEQFF	TGTGCCAGCAGCTTGGGACTAGCGGGCTCCTACAATGAGCAGTTCTTC
12	.	.	TRBJ2-3	TRBV2	CASSAFADTQYF	TGTGCCAGCAGTGCTTTTGCAGATACGCAGTATTTT
14	.	.	TRBJ1-2	TRBV28	CASSWGDSGGGYTF	TGTGCCAGCAGTTGGGGAGACAGTGGTGGTGGCTACACCTTC
15	.	.	TRBJ2-1	TRBV4-3	CASSQEGRGGNEQFF	TGCGCCAGCAGCCAAGAAGGAAGGGGGGGGAATGAGCAGTTCTTC
17	.	.	TRBJ2-1	TRBV11-2	CASSLDPARATYNEQFF	TGTGCCAGCAGCTTAGATCCGGCCAGGGCTACCTACAATGAGCAGTTCTTC
16	.	TRBD1	TRBJ1-6	TRBV27	CASSWTGAKNNSPLHF	TGTGCCAGCAGCTGGACAGGGGCAAAGAATAATTCACCCCTCCACTTT
13	.	.	TRBJ2-3	TRBV19	CASSIIDTDTQYF	TGTGCCAGTAGTATAATTGACACAGATACGCAGTATTTT
16	.	.	TRBJ2-1	TRBV2	CASSEKRTASYNEQFF	TGTGCCAGCAGTGAAAAGAGGACAGCCTCCTACAATGAGCAGTTCTTC
16	.	TRBD1	TRBJ2-7	TRBV27	CASSTHTRQGIYEQYF	TGTGCCAGCAGTACTCACACCCGACAGGGGATCTACGAGCAGTACTTC
13	.	.	TRBJ2-1	TRBV9	CASSVEGRDEQFF	TGTGCCAGCAGCGTAGAGGGTCGGGATGAGCAGTTCTTC
14	.	.	TRBJ1-1	TRBV28	CASSFRGGNTEAFF	TGTGCCAGCAGTTTTAGAGGGGGGAACACTGAAGCTTTCTTT
16	.	TRBD1	TRBJ2-2	TRBV7-8	CASSLLGTGGTGELFF	TGTGCCAGCAGCTTATTGGGGACAGGGGGCACCGGGGAGCTGTTTTTT
18	.	TRBD2	TRBJ2-1	TRBV27	CASSLSGRGSGRGNEQFF	TGTGCCAGCAGTTTATCGGGTAGAGGAAGCGGGAGAGGGAATGAGCAGTTCTTC
16	once	TRBD1	TRBJ1-2	TRBV27	CASSSGQGGSNYGYTF	TGTGCCAGCAGTTCAGGACAGGGTGGGAGTAACTATGGCTACACCTTC
15	.	.	TRBJ2-5	TRBV28	CASSFGAGTQETQYF	TGTGCCAGCAGTTTCGGGGCAGGAACCCAAGAGACCCAGTACTTC
17	.	.	TRBJ2-1	TRBV5-6	CASSLEHGPSSYNEQFF	TGTGCCAGCAGCTTGGAACACGGACCTAGCTCCTACAATGAGCAGTTCTTC
16	.	TRBD1	TRBJ2-5	TRBV29-1	CSVEDETGYAFDTQYF	TGCAGCGTTGAAGATGAGACAGGGTACGCTTTCGATACCCAGTACTTC
17	.	TRBD2	TRBJ2-5	TRBV15	CATSPGVLAGHQETQYF	TGTGCCACCAGCCCCGGAGTACTAGCGGGGCACCAAGAGACCCAGTACTTC
14	.	.	TRBJ2-1	TRBV19	CASSSGGTYNEQFF	TGTGCCAGTAGTAGCGGCGGAACCTACAATGAGCAGTTCTTC
18	.	TRBD1	TRBJ2-2	TRBV29-1	CSVRSPLTGGQNTGELFF	TGCAGCGTAAGATCGCCCCTAACAGGGGGACAAAACACCGGGGAGCTGTTTTTT
14	.	.	TRBJ1-2	TRBV7-6	CASSMAGGNYGYTF	TGTGCCAGCAGCATGGCGGGGGGCAACTATGGCTACACCTTC
15	.	.	TRBJ1-2	TRBV9	CASSVERRGIYGYTF	TGTGCCAGCAGCGTAGAAAGGAGAGGAATCTATGGCTACACCTTC
16	once	TRBD2	TRBJ2-1	TRBV5-1	CASSLDRTSEDNEQFF	TGCGCCAGCAGCTTGGATCGGACTAGCGAAGACAATGAGCAGTTCTTC
15	.	TRBD2	TRBJ2-1	TRBV6-5	CASSPSSSGANEQFF	TGTGCCAGCAGTCCCAGTTCTAGCGGGGCCAATGAGCAGTTCTTC
18	.	TRBD2	TRBJ2-2	TRBV19	CASSIIAGGPRPGGELFF	TGTGCCAGTAGTATAATCGCGGGAGGGCCACGGCCTGGGGGGGAGCTGTTTTTT
17	.	TRBD1	TRBJ2-5	TRBV5-4	CASRRGQGRFVEETQYF	TGTGCCAGCAGGAGGGGACAGGGGCGGTTCGTGGAAGAGACCCAGTACTTC
13	.	TRBD2	TRBJ2-3	TRBV7-7	CASSPGRANTQYF	TGTGCCAGCAGCCCGGGGAGGGCAAATACGCAGTATTTT
13	.	TRBD1	TRBJ1-1	TRBV28	CASVGGEGTEAFF	TGTGCCAGCGTAGGGGGCGAGGGCACTGAAGCTTTCTTT
16	.	.	TRBJ1-1	TRBV7-3	CASSQKGPRGTTEAFF	TGTGCCAGCAGTCAAAAGGGGCCCCGGGGTACCACTGAAGCTTTCTTT
15	.	.	TRBJ2-2	TRBV7-6	CASSPGQGRAGELFF	TGTGCCAGCAGCCCGGGGCAGGGACGCGCCGGGGAGCTGTTTTTT
17	.	TRBD1	TRBJ2-5	TRBV7-8	CASSLRPRDREAETQYF	TGTGCCAGCAGCTTAAGGCCCAGGGACAGGGAGGCAGAGACCCAGTACTTC
20	.	TRBD1	TRBJ2-7	TRBV9	CASSARVDLPPGQGAGEQYF	TGTGCCAGCAGCGCCCGAGTAGACCTACCCCCGGGACAGGGGGCAGGAGAGCAGTACTTC
12	.	.	TRBJ2-7	TRBV2	CAAKGDHYEQYF	TGTGCCGCAAAGGGGGACCACTACGAGCAGTACTTC
12	.	.	TRBJ2-2	TRBV2	CASSAGSGELFF	TGTGCCAGCAGTGCAGGGTCCGGGGAGCTGTTTTTT
14	once	.	TRBJ2-7	TRBV27	CASSFRGLGYEQYF	TGTGCCAGCAGTTTTAGAGGACTGGGCTACGAGCAGTACTTC
13	.	TRBD2	TRBJ2-7	TRBV7-9	CASSRGSQVEQYF	TGTGCCAGCAGCCGCGGGAGCCAGGTCGAGCAGTACTTC
13	.	.	TRBJ1-2	TRBV4-1	CASSQASHYGYTF	TGCGCCAGCAGCCAAGCGAGCCACTATGGCTACACCTTC
17	.	.	TRBJ2-3	TRBV13	CASSLKQIGRGTDTQYF	TGTGCCAGCAGCCTTAAACAAATTGGGCGGGGCACAGATACGCAGTATTTT
15	.	.	TRBJ2-7	TRBV10-3	CAISISTDQGYEQYF	TGTGCCATCAGTATATCGACAGACCAGGGCTACGAGCAGTACTTC
15	.	.	TRBJ1-4	TRBV28	CASTPYGQRREKLFF	TGTGCCAGCACCCCTTATGGCCAACGGCGGGAAAAACTGTTTTTT
17	.	.	TRBJ1-3	TRBV21-1	CASSKPLLGGVGNTIYF	TGTGCCAGCAGCAAACCCCTTCTCGGGGGGGTGGGAAACACCATATATTTT
15	.	.	TRBJ2-1	TRBV27	CASSLNSESYNEQFF	TGTGCCAGCAGTTTAAATTCCGAGTCCTACAATGAGCAGTTCTTC
15	.	.	TRBJ1-2	TRBV7-9	CASSVDGGGLGGYTF	TGTGCCAGCAGCGTGGATGGGGGAGGGTTAGGTGGCTACACCTTC
13	.	.	TRBJ2-7	TRBV19	CASSSGESYEQYF	TGTGCCAGTAGTTCCGGGGAATCCTACGAGCAGTACTTC
16	.	.	TRBJ2-7	TRBV10-3	CAISESSLDWSKEQYF	TGTGCCATCAGTGAGTCGAGCCTAGACTGGAGTAAGGAGCAGTACTTC
15	.	.	TRBJ2-7	TRBV10-3	CAISDPPGGPEGQYF	TGTGCCATCAGTGACCCCCCCGGTGGGCCAGAGGGGCAGTACTTC
15	.	.	TRBJ1-5	TRBV18	CASSPVSGAGQPQHF	TGTGCCAGCTCACCAGTTTCCGGGGCAGGTCAGCCCCAGCATTTT